The TCR beta chain under discussion was sequenced for a study of OX40 agonist ivuxolimab in advanced cancers. Regarding the study in general: The costimulatory receptor OX40 (CD134) was targeted by ivuxolimab, a fully human IgG2 agonistic monoclonal antibody. Of the 50 to 55 patients in dose escalation, around 19 had hepatocellular carcinoma, some 15 had melanoma, 9 had renal cell carcinoma and 9 had head and neck cancer. Partial responses occurred in three dose-escalation patients, of whom one had hepatocellular carcinoma and two had cutaneous melanoma. Prior anti-PD-1, anti-PD-L1 or anti-CTLA-4 therapy was permitted, and checkpoint inhibitors had been received by approximately 39% of dose-escalation patients. Peripheral TCRbeta sequencing aimed to test whether ivuxolimab altered TCR sequence diversity and caused clonal T-cell expansion. Intravenous ivuxolimab was administered to patients every 2 weeks at six dose levels: 0.01, 0.1, 0.3, 1.5, 3 and 10 mg/kg. A male proportion of roughly 80% and a mean age of about 60 years, ranging from about 23 to 90, were recorded for the dose-escalation cohort. The paper reports the monotherapy dose-escalation portion (N = 52 patients) of the phase I ivuxolimab trial. General conclusions and limits of the study: Clonal expansion of both CD4+ and CD8+ blood T cells was observed from baseline to week 6 at doses 0.1 to 3.0 mg/kg. After ivuxolimab, expanded clones were on average more numerous among CD8+ T cells than among CD4+ T cells. The antigen specificity of the peripheral T cells that underwent clonal expansion was not determined. Partial responders in the 0.1-3.0 mg/kg groups had among the lowest normalized peripheral clonal expansion, especially among CD8+ T cells. Low levels of normalized T-cell clonal expansion were also seen in some patients who did not respond.

Only one count was recorded for this clone. What this receptor recognizes is not known. Nothing much larger sits one base from this clone, and base qualities are not available. Patients with a history of autoimmune disease or receiving systemic immunosuppression were excluded from the trial. In every dose cohort, peripheral blood was drawn for TCR sequencing at baseline, cycle 4 day 1, and cycle 7 day 1. The samples were drawn from a first-in-human, open-label, multicenter phase I dose-escalation trial of ivuxolimab. Adults with locally advanced or metastatic head and neck squamous cell, hepatocellular, melanoma or renal cell carcinoma were enrolled in the trial. Before TCR sequencing, CD4+ T cells and CD8+ T cells were sorted from peripheral blood as separate populations. Genomic DNA was extracted from sorted cells for sequencing of the TCRbeta CDR3 region. The immunoSEQ Assay was used to sequence the TCRbeta CDR3 regions. The clones in this table, taken by TCRdb from immuneACCESS, are in-frame only. Not every clone is retained; where verified, under half of the shortfall comes from an unresolved V gene, and the cause of the rest is unknown. The table for this sample lists over 75,000 clones; 91% of them were counted only once. Roughly 8.7% of the sample comes from the top ten.

Measured from the cysteine to the phenylalanine, the CDR3 is 18 residues long. Left in the record is the CDR3 DNA by itself, 54 bases read in frame from the first base. Taken from the germline V gene, the CDR1 and CDR2 loops are SGHNT and YENEEA. V is cut back by 1 base and J by 0 bases, with 11 bases in the junction unmatched. This receptor was obtained from an adult with an advanced solid tumor such as melanoma, head and neck, liver or kidney cancer. Sequenced material: CD4+ or CD8+ T cells sorted from blood, taken in a trial of the OX40 agonist ivuxolimab. The rearrangement joined TRBV11-3 to TRBJ2-7; TRBD2 lines up with 8 middle nucleotides. The sequenced DNA: TGTGCCAGCAGCTTAGGGGGACCCGGACTAGCACCCTCCTACGAGCAGTACTTC. It specifies CASSLGGPGLAPSYEQYF.